This TCR beta chain was identified during a study of T-cell reconstitution after alpha-beta-depleted transplantation in children. General study points: At the one-year point after transplant, T-cell counts and TCRbeta diversity were found to come mostly from T cells that had been newly produced. At around two months after transplant, the alpha-beta T cells were reportedly derived from several hundred expanded clones that came from non-depleted graft cells. Some patients' high day-60 TCRbeta diversity was attributed to recipient cells surviving conditioning.

Deletions cut 3 bases from V and 2 bases from J, with 3 bases between. The CDR3 covers 11 residues. Looked up from germline, CDR1 is DFQATT and CDR2 is SNEGSKA (reference sequence). In its sample, this clonotype was seen many times. Its antigen remains unknown. Using unique molecular identifiers, the investigators prepared the TCRbeta library. TCRdb processed the PCR reads anew with MiXCR; each CDR3 protein has one entry. The sample lists more than 100,000 distinct CDR3 sequences; under 25% were seen once. This chain uses TRBV20-1 with TRBJ2-3; no firm D call. The source material was PBMCs, mostly from graft donor cells, sampled 180 days after TCRalphabeta/CD19-depleted stem cell transplant. This sequence was found in a male patient between 2 and 15 years old who had a stem cell transplant for chronic granulomatous disease, so the T cells may come from the graft donor. CDR3: CSARSTDTQYF. CDR3 sequence (DNA): TGCAGTGCTAGGTCCACAGATACGCAGTATTTT.